Listed here is a single T cell receptor beta chain. Study processing details: By means of reference gene primer amplification, nucleated cell counts were estimated. The assay was immunoSEQ multiplex PCR, and TCRdb's table has in-frame clones only and misses some. That table furnishes V, J and clone size, whereas the DNA furnished D and trimming. The sample shows around 370,000 clones, more than 75% of them seen only once. The data were obtained in a study of blood T cell repertoires in COVID-19. At the level of the study: The samples span acute and convalescent COVID-19 from the United States, Italy and Spain.

All enrollees were about 18 to 95 years old and from approximately 24 US areas. Donors in Cohort 3 counted as recovered after two negative PCRs, clearance, or symptom resolution. The CDR3 sequence is 12 residues long. Per the germline V gene, CDR1 is LGHNA and CDR2 is YNFKEQ. V gave up 1 base and J gave up 2 bases, with 3 bases separating them. This rearrangement joins TRBV4-2 to TRBJ2-7, with D unresolved. Sequencing was performed on PBMCs or T cells enriched from blood (not recorded which). The clonotype comes from a woman aged 18-29 years who had recovered from COVID-19. The CDR3 DNA reads as TGTGCCAGCAGCCAAGGCGCCTACGAGCAGTACTTC. As protein: CASSQGAYEQYF.